A single sample gave rise to the 25 T cell receptor beta chains below, sequenced in a study of blood T cell repertoires in COVID-19. Some clones are missing from TCRdb's copy, which holds only in-frame ones; the method was immunoSEQ multiplex PCR. Among more than 85,000 clones listed, more than 65% were seen once. Material: peripheral blood. Source of these receptors: a man between 60 and 75 years old with acute or convalescent COVID-19.

The genes are TRBV7-9 and TRBJ2-3; 7 bases line up with TRBD1. The junction had 21 bases not matched to a gene; V was cut back by 2 bases and J by 10 bases. CDR1 and CDR2 (germline): SEHNR, FQNEAQ (reference sequence). This CDR3 region has 18 residues. CDR3 sequence reads: CASSLWGSGQSLAVAQYF. Here the CDR3 DNA reads TGTGCCAGCAGCTTATGGGGATCGGGACAGAGCCTTGCGGTGGCGCAGTATTTT. Together with reference TRBV7-9 and TRBJ2-3, the CDR3 gives the full variable domain: DTGVSQNPRHKITKRGQNVTFRCDPISEHNRLYWYRQTLGQGPEFLTYFQNEAQLEKSRLLSDRFSAERPKGSFSTLEIQRTEQGDSAMYLCASSLWGSGQSLAVAQYFGPGTRLTVL.

This clone was seen only once. The chain employs TRBV5-1 and TRBJ2-4, with 12 bases matching TRBD2. The J segment lost 2 bases and the V segment lost 4 bases, leaving 10 bases of the junction unmatched. Germline CDR1 reads SGHRS; CDR2 reads YFSETQ. The CDR3 runs 18 residues. The CDR3 here is CASSNPTSGGPPKNIQYF. The CDR3 nucleotides are TGCGCCAGCAGCAACCCGACTAGCGGGGGTCCGCCCAAAAACATTCAGTACTTC.

The rearrangement joins TRBV5-1 to TRBJ2-2, with 7 bases lining up with TRBD2. Germline loops: CDR1 SGHRS, CDR2 YFSETQ. The CDR3 extends over 19 amino acids. The junction had 18 bases not matched to a gene; V was cut back by 4 bases and J by 3 bases. CDR3 sequence (DNA): TGCGCCAGCAGCCGGAGCGGAAGTGTCGCTAGCGGACACACCGGGGAGCTGTTTTTT. Translating gives CASSRSGSVASGHTGELFF.

The chain links TRBV6-5 to TRBJ2-7; TRBD1 might be the D (6 bases). V lost 6 bases to trimming and J lost 3 bases, with 18 bases between them. This CDR3 comprises 15 residues. Germline loops: CDR1 MNHEY, CDR2 SVGAGI. CDR3 protein: CASRGTGIPLYEQYV. For the CDR3, the DNA is TGTGCCAGCAGGGGAACAGGGATCCCGCTCTACGAGCAGTACGTC.

This rearrangement joins TRBV3-1 (or the pseudogene TRBV3-2) to TRBJ1-2; TRBD1 aligns across 7 bases. J was trimmed by 4 bases and V by 6 bases; bases with no gene match: 8. The CDR3 extends over 14 amino acids. The V gene's germline CDR1 is LGHDT and CDR2 YNNKEL (reference sequence). CDR3 DNA: TGTGCCAGCAGGGACTGGAAGGGGGCCTATGGCTACACCTTC. Its protein product is CASRDWKGAYGYTF.

The gene calls are TRBV6-5 and TRBJ2-2; TRBD1 might be the D (6 bases). Germline V gene sequence: CDR1 MNHEY, CDR2 SVGAGI. The CDR3 loop spans 14 amino acids. V gave up 6 bases and J gave up 4 bases, with 12 bases separating them. The CDR3 sequence is CASRGGTTTGELFF. In DNA form, the CDR3 reads TGTGCCAGCAGGGGTGGGACAACCACCGGGGAGCTGTTTTTT.

The V gene is TRBV11-2, the J gene TRBJ2-1, with 9 nucleotides matching TRBD2. The germline gives CDR1 SGHAT, CDR2 FQNNGV. V trimming: 6 bases; J trimming: 1 base; junction bases outside the gene matches: 4. CDR3 length: 15 residues. CDR3 in DNA: TGTGCCAGCAGTGTCGCGGGGGGGTCCTACAATGAGCAGTTCTTC. The encoded protein is CASSVAGGSYNEQFF.

The CDR3 DNA is TGTGCCATCAGTGAGTCGGTTGTCAGAACCACCTACGAGCAGTACTTC. Protein sequence: CAISESVVRTTYEQYF. J is TRBJ2-7 and V is TRBV10-3; no clear D gene. The V gene's germline CDR1 is ENHRY and CDR2 SYGVKD. The CDR3 has 16 residues. The germline V and J ends were trimmed by 0 bases and 2 bases, with 14 bases remaining between them.

The CDR3 nucleotides are TGCGCCAGCAGCCCTGGGAAGGGGACAGGCGGCGAGACCCAGTACTTC. This encodes CASSPGKGTGGETQYF. The gene calls are TRBV5-1 and TRBJ2-5, with 8 bases fitting TRBD1. This CDR3 spans 16 amino acids. Looked up from germline, CDR1 is SGHRS and CDR2 is YFSETQ. Trimming removed 4 bases from V and 5 bases from J; junction bases left unmatched: 13.

This clone has only a few counts. The chain carries TRBV2 and TRBJ1-6; D is possibly TRBD1 (6 bases). The length of the CDR3 is 15 residues. The germline V and J ends were trimmed by 6 bases and 9 bases, with 18 bases remaining between them. Germline V gives CDR1 SNHLY, CDR2 FYNNEI. Here the CDR3 reads CASRLATQGASPLHF. In nucleotides, the CDR3 is TGTGCCAGCAGACTAGCGACACAGGGTGCTTCACCCCTCCACTTT.

The gene calls are TRBV5-6 and TRBJ2-3; D possibly corresponds to TRBD1 (5 bases). In germline, CDR1 is SGHDT, CDR2 YYEEEE. This CDR3 spans 15 amino acids. Deletions cut 1 base from V and 3 bases from J, with 12 bases between. DNA for the CDR3: TGTGCCAGCAGCTTGCTGACAGACATGACAGATACGCAGTATTTT. This translates into CASSLLTDMTDTQYF.

V and J are TRBV5-1 and TRBJ2-3; 9 bases fit TRBD2. CDR3 length: 18 residues. Germline CDR1 SGHRS, CDR2 YFSETQ. V lost 0 bases, J lost 2 bases, and 10 bases stayed unmatched. As DNA, the CDR3 is TGCGCCAGCAGCTTGGGAAGCTCGCGGGGGGGACTCACAGATACGCAGTATTTT. Translating gives CASSLGSSRGGLTDTQYF.

V gene TRBV5-8 combines with J gene TRBJ1-6, with D tentatively TRBD1 (6 bases). V lost 0 bases, J lost 9 bases, and 7 bases lay in between. The V gene's germline CDR1 is SGHTS and CDR2 YDEGEE. The CDR3 is made up of 13 amino acids. The CDR3 sequence is CASSLDRVSPLHF. The CDR3 region has the DNA TGTGCCAGCAGCTTGGACAGGGTTTCACCCCTCCACTTT.

The chain recombines TRBV6-2 or TRBV6-3 with TRBJ1-5; D is ambiguous. Between the trimmed V and J ends, which lost 1 base and 3 bases, there was a span of 13 bases. The CDR3 has 16 residues. CDR1 and CDR2 (germline): MNHEY, SVGEGT. This CDR3 is CASSYYFPRPNQPQHF. In DNA form, the CDR3 reads TGTGCCAGCAGTTACTATTTTCCCAGGCCCAATCAGCCCCAGCATTTT.

The rearrangement uses TRBV5-6 and TRBJ2-2; D gene ambiguous. The CDR3 is 11 residues long. V was trimmed by 4 bases and J by 6 bases, leaving 4 bases between them. The germline V gene encodes CDR1 SGHDT and CDR2 YYEEEE. CDR3 DNA: TGTGCCAGCAGCCGAGCCGGGGAGCTGTTTTTT. Residues: CASSRAGELFF.

The genes are TRBV4-1 and TRBJ2-1, with D perhaps matching TRBD1 (6 bases). CDR3 length: 19 amino acids. Germline assignment: CDR1 MGHRA and CDR2 YSYEKL. Trimming removed 0 bases at V and 2 bases at J, with 20 bases between. CDR3 DNA sequence: TGCGCCAGCAGCCAAGATCGTACCACAGGGAGACTCACCTACAATGAGCAGTTCTTC. Its protein is CASSQDRTTGRLTYNEQFF.

V gene TRBV6-5 combines with J gene TRBJ1-5; D not certain. Germline V gives CDR1 MNHEY, CDR2 SVGAGI. The V end lost 7 bases, the J end lost 3 bases, and 16 bases lay between the germline ends. The CDR3 extends over 15 amino acids. This chain's CDR3 is CASKVYGLNNQPQHF. The CDR3 nucleotides are TGTGCCAGCAAAGTTTACGGGTTGAACAATCAGCCCCAGCATTTT.

The chain employs TRBV28 and TRBJ2-3, with D maybe TRBD2 (6 bases). CDR3 length equals 15 residues. With 3 bases removed from V and 2 bases from J, the gap between germline ends came to 12 bases. Germline V CDR1 and CDR2: MDHEN, SYDVKM. The DNA for the CDR3 is TGTGCCAGCAGTTTTTCCGGGGGTTACACAGATACGCAGTATTTT. Translating it yields CASSFSGGYTDTQYF.

The chain employs TRBV7-9 and TRBJ1-2; 12 bases fit TRBD1. The CDR3 sequence is 19 residues long. The germline CDR1 and CDR2 sequences are SEHNR and FQNEAQ (reference sequence). Trimming at V came to 5 bases and at J to 0 bases, leaving 13 bases not matched to a gene. The CDR3 DNA reads as TGTGCCAGCAGCCTAAGGGCCGGGACAGGGGGCGTCTCTAACTATGGCTACACCTTC. Translation: CASSLRAGTGGVSNYGYTF.

This rearrangement joins TRBV28 to TRBJ2-1; a possible D gene is TRBD1 (6 bases). Trimming took off 8 bases at V and 1 base at J, with 18 bases between the two ends. The CDR3 is made up of 16 amino acids. Germline lookup yields CDR1 MDHEN and CDR2 SYDVKM. The CDR3 here is CASLSPGTLSYNEQFF. The DNA for the CDR3 is TGTGCCAGCTTATCTCCGGGGACACTATCCTACAATGAGCAGTTCTTC.

This clone occurred once. This rearrangement joins TRBV28 to TRBJ1-2; D unresolved. V lost 6 bases and J 0 bases, leaving 11 bases between the germline ends. Per germline, CDR1 MDHEN and CDR2 SYDVKM. The CDR3 covers 14 residues. This chain's CDR3 is CASSPHSSNYGYTF. The CDR3 DNA follows: TGTGCCAGCAGCCCTCACAGCTCTAACTATGGCTACACCTTC.

The chain is built from TRBV28 and TRBJ2-7, with 10 bases aligning to TRBD1. The V segment lost 7 bases and the J segment 2 bases; nucleotides outside the gene matches: 2. The CDR3 loop spans 13 amino acids. The germline V gene encodes CDR1 MDHEN and CDR2 SYDVKM. CDR3 coding DNA: TGTGCCAGCACAGGACAGGGGGCCTACGAGCAGTACTTC. Translated: CASTGQGAYEQYF. Full variable domain (remainder filled in from reference TRBV28 and TRBJ2-7): DVKVTQSSRYLVKRTGEKVFLECVQDMDHENMFWYRQDPGLGLRLIYFSYDVKMKEKGDIPEGYSVSREKKERFSLILESASTNQTSMYLCASTGQGAYEQYFGPGTRLTVT.

Concerning this clone: Relative to the germline gene, one junction end is altered; a read error may explain this. The chain uses TRBV28 and TRBJ1-2; D is perhaps TRBD1 (6 bases). CDR3 length: 13 amino acids. CDR1 MDHEN and CDR2 SYDVKM come from the germline V gene. Here the CDR3 DNA reads TGTGCCACCAGTACGCACAGGGCATATGGCTACACCTTC. Translation: CATSTHRAYGYTF.

The chain carries TRBV11-2 and TRBJ2-2; D is possibly TRBD2 (5 bases). V lost 4 bases and J 8 bases, leaving 17 bases between the germline ends. The CDR3 has 15 residues. CDR1 SGHAT and CDR2 FQNNGV come from the germline V gene. CDR3 loop: CASSYSLEARGELFF. The CDR3 bases are TGTGCCAGCAGCTACTCCTTGGAGGCCAGGGGGGAGCTGTTTTTT.

The chain uses TRBV11-2 and TRBJ1-6; 7 bases are a match to TRBD1. The CDR3 sequence is 15 residues long. Germline V lookup: CDR1 SGHAT, CDR2 FQNNGV. J gave up 6 bases and V 6 bases, and 8 bases lay outside the gene matches. The CDR3 protein is CASRLTDRVNSPLHF. The DNA of the CDR3 is TGTGCCAGCAGGTTAACCGACAGGGTTAATTCACCCCTCCACTTT.